This TCR beta chain was profiled in a study of shared clonotypes between healthy human individuals. Study-wide results and caveats: Donors were few, which limited the genetic and exposure-history diversity represented. It was observed that approximately 5% of naive CD4 clonotypes were shared across a few donors.

A note on this clone: Its antigen remains unknown.

The V gene lost 1 base and the J gene lost 1 base, with 10 bases spanning the gap. This CDR3 has 15 residues. Germline CDR1 reads LNHDA; CDR2 reads SQIVND (reference sequence). Splitting of CD4+ cells produced CD45RA+ naive and CD45RA-negative memory subsets. Each subset's genomic DNA was split evenly across several immunoSEQ plates. Assay used: immunoSEQ multiplex PCR; TCRdb lists only in-frame clones, some missing. Here the sample spans around 600,000 clones, almost 97% being singletons. What was sequenced was naive CD4+ T cells sorted from blood. Noted subset: CD45RA+ positively selected. V is TRBV19 and J is TRBJ2-5; D is unresolved. This TCR was sampled from a woman between 25 and 40 years old in good health. The CDR3 sequence is CASSIGSVLQETQYF. In DNA form, the CDR3 reads TGTGCCAGTAGTATAGGGTCAGTCCTCCAAGAGACCCAGTACTTC.